The source of this T cell receptor (beta chain) is a study of radiation and T cells in renal cell carcinoma. Study results and limitations: Without pretreatment biopsies, baseline tumor clonotype presence was undetermined.

Stated time point: baseline pretreatment blood. The treatment denotes: 15 Gy SBRT to primary tumor, nephrectomy 4 weeks later. Here immunoSEQ multiplex PCR was the method, and the copy in TCRdb shows in-frame clones only, minus some. Of 100,000 to 150,000 clones listed, approximately 82% were seen once; the top ten hold around 3%. In the case of this clone: Its antigen is unidentified.

Sequenced material: blood, taken from a patient whose treatment included radiotherapy and nephrectomy. The clonotype comes from a woman aged 55-70 years with renal cell carcinoma.

The CDR3 DNA sequence: TGTGCCAGCTCACCACCTTCAGAGGATTTCTCTGGAAACACCATATATTTT. It codes for CASSPPSEDFSGNTIYF. The rearrangement uses TRBV18 and TRBJ1-3; no clear D gene. Trimming left V 0 bases short and J 0 bases short, with 12 bases between. Per the germline V gene, CDR1 is KGHSH and CDR2 is LQKENI. The CDR3 contains 17 residues.